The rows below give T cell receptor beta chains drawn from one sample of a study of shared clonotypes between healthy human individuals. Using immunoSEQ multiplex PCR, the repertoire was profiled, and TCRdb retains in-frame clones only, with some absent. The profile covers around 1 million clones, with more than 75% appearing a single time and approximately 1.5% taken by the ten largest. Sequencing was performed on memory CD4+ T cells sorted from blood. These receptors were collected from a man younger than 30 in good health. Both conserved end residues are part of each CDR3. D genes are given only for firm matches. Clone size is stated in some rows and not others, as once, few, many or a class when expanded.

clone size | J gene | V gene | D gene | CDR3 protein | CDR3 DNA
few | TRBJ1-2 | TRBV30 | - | CAWSDPRGYTF | TGTGCCTGGAGTGACCCCAGAGGCTACACCTTC
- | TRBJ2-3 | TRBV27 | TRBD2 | CASRSLAATLDTQYF | TGTGCCAGCAGATCTCTAGCGGCCACTTTAGATACGCAGTATTTT
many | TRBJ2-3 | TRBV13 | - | CASSLGTRGADTQYF | TGTGCCAGCAGCTTGGGGACACGGGGTGCAGATACGCAGTATTTT
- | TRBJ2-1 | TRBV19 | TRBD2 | CASRFSGGPFNEQFF | TGTGCCAGTAGGTTCAGCGGGGGGCCATTCAATGAGCAGTTCTTC
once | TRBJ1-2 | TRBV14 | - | CASSRTQGTGYGYTF | TGTGCCAGCAGCCGCACACAGGGTACGGGCTATGGCTACACCTTC
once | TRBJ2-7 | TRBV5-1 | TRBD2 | CASSLGGLAGSYEQYF | TGCGCCAGCAGCTTGGGGGGACTAGCGGGTTCCTACGAGCAGTACTTC
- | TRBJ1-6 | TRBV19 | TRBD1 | CASSSPRDRGNSPLHF | TGTGCCAGTAGTTCTCCCCGGGACAGGGGTAACTCACCCCTCCACTTT
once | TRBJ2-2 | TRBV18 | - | CASSPALTGELFF | TGTGCCAGCTCACCCGCTCTCACCGGGGAGCTGTTTTTT
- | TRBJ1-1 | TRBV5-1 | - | CASSYSVNTEAFF | TGCGCCAGCAGCTATTCGGTGAACACTGAAGCTTTCTTT
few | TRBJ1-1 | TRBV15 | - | CATSSPWEGGTEAFF | TGTGCCACCAGCAGCCCCTGGGAGGGCGGTACTGAAGCTTTCTTT
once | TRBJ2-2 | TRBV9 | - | CASSGRGTGELFF | TGTGCCAGCAGCGGAAGGGGGACCGGGGAGCTGTTTTTT